These 21 T cell receptor beta chains share one sample of origin, sequenced in a study of early T cells in non-severe SARS-CoV-2 infection. Using its own MiXCR run on the 5' RACE reads, TCRdb lists one record per CDR3 protein. The data hold about 28,000 distinct CDR3 sequences, with around 5.7% observed a single time. The sequenced material came from whole blood. These receptors originate from an adult who was a healthcare worker with PCR-confirmed SARS-CoV-2 infection or an uninfected control (not recorded which).

This sequence joins TRBV19 and TRBJ2-3; D might be TRBD1 (5 bases). V lost 5 bases and J lost 1, with 19 bases in between. The CDR3 runs to 17 residues. Germline lookup yields CDR1 LNHDA and CDR2 SQIVND (reference sequence). This chain's CDR3 is CASSPRADISRTDTQYF. The CDR3 nucleotides read TGTGCCAGTAGTCCAAGGGCGGACATCAGCCGCACAGATACGCAGTATTTT.

By share, this clonotype counts as medium-sized. The chain carries TRBV7-9 and TRBJ2-1; 9 bases are a match to TRBD2. Germline assignment: CDR1 SEHNR and CDR2 FQNEAQ (reference sequence). With V trimmed by 6 bases and J by 2 bases, 8 bases remained unmatched. The CDR3 is made up of 16 amino acids. CDR3 nucleotide sequence: TGTGCCAGCAGACCCTTGACTAGCGGTCCCTACAATGAGCAGTTCTTC. It yields the protein CASRPLTSGPYNEQFF.

Ten or more counts support this clonotype. The chain uses TRBV24-1 and TRBJ1-2, with D perhaps matching TRBD1 (5 bases). CDR3 size: 12 residues. V shed 9 bases and J shed 1 base, with 8 bases lying between them. Germline loops: CDR1 KGHDR, CDR2 SFDVKD. The CDR3: CATGTDNYGYTF. The CDR3, as DNA: TGTGCCACCGGGACGGATAACTATGGCTACACCTTC.

This clonotype was observed at least ten times. This chain connects TRBV7-2 to TRBJ2-3; TRBD1 or TRBD2 may be the D gene (5 bases each). V gave up 5 bases and J gave up 5 bases, with 17 bases separating them. CDR1 is SGHTA and CDR2 is FQGNSA in the germline V gene. The CDR3 is 15 amino acids. CDR3 residues: CASSPGGRTGDTQYF. The CDR3, as DNA: TGTGCCAGCAGCCCAGGAGGTAGAACAGGAGATACGCAGTATTTT. The complete variable domain, with remaining parts taken from reference TRBV7-2 and TRBJ2-3, reads GAGVSQSPSNKVTEKGKDVELRCDPISGHTALYWYRQSLGQGLEFLIYFQGNSAPDKSGLPSDRFSAERTGGSVSTLTIQRTQQEDSAVYLCASSPGGRTGDTQYFGPGTRLTVL.

This clonotype has a handful of counts. This rearrangement joins TRBV4-2 to TRBJ2-3; 8 bases are a match to TRBD2. This CDR3 contains 16 residues. The V segment lost 0 bases and the J segment 0 bases; nucleotides outside the gene matches: 2. Germline CDR1 reads LGHNA; CDR2 reads YNFKEQ. The CDR3 protein is CASSQDGLASTDTQYF. For the CDR3, the DNA is TGTGCCAGCAGCCAAGATGGACTAGCAAGCACAGATACGCAGTATTTT.

In its sample, this clonotype was seen many times. The chain employs TRBV18 and TRBJ1-5; the D gene is possibly TRBD1 (5 bases). The CDR3 spans 13 residues. Trimming pared 5 bases from V and 5 bases from J, leaving 10 bases between. Germline lookup yields CDR1 KGHSH and CDR2 LQKENI. The CDR3 DNA reads as TGTGCCAGCTCAGGGATGGGGGATCAGCCCCAGCATTTT. This translates into CASSGMGDQPQHF.

This clonotype was found many times. Sequence at one end of the junction differs from germline and may be a read error. This rearrangement joins TRBV7-7 to TRBJ1-1; unclear D gene. The germline gives CDR1 SSHAT, CDR2 FNYEAQ (reference sequence). CDR3 length: 13 amino acids. The DNA for the CDR3 is TGTGCTAGCAGCTTAGCACCAAACACTGAAGCTTTCTTT. It specifies CASSLAPNTEAFF.

This clonotype was counted between two and nine times. The chain links TRBV9 to TRBJ1-4, with no clear D. There are 14 residues in the CDR3. The germline CDR1 and CDR2 sequences are SGDLS and YYNGEE. The ends were cut back, 2 bases at V and 4 bases at J, with 9 bases in the middle. Written as DNA, the CDR3 is TGTGCCAGCAGCGTGGGCAGCCTTAATGAAAAACTGTTTTTT. It specifies CASSVGSLNEKLFF.

In its sample, this clonotype was seen many times. The chain carries TRBV28 and TRBJ1-5; D unresolved. Trimming pared 3 bases from V and 0 bases from J, leaving 18 bases between. This CDR3 comprises 18 residues. In germline, CDR1 is MDHEN, CDR2 SYDVKM. The CDR3 region is CASSFTEIITYSNQPQHF. The CDR3, as DNA: TGTGCCAGCAGTTTTACCGAAATTATCACCTATAGCAATCAGCCCCAGCATTTT.

V gene TRBV20-1 combines with J gene TRBJ2-1, with a possible D match to TRBD1 (5 bases). V shed 3 bases and J shed 9 bases, with 18 bases lying between them. Looked up from germline, CDR1 is DFQATT and CDR2 is SNEGSKA (reference sequence). This CDR3 is 14 amino acids long. CDR3 protein: CSASRLGQGTEQFF. In DNA, the CDR3 is TGCAGTGCTAGTCGCCTAGGGCAGGGTACTGAGCAGTTCTTC.

The chain is built from TRBV7-9 and TRBJ2-7; 12 nucleotides align to TRBD1. CDR3 size: 16 residues. Losses at the gene ends were 3 bases for V and 5 bases for J; bases not matched to a gene: 8. Germline V gene data show CDR1 as SEHNR and CDR2 as FQNEAQ (reference sequence). The CDR3 sequence: CASSFLMGQGADEQYF. The CDR3 bases are TGTGCCAGCAGCTTCCTTATGGGACAGGGGGCAGACGAGCAGTACTTC.

On this clonotype: This sequence may be a read error, since a much larger clone differs from it by one base. This chain uses TRBV5-6 with TRBJ2-6; D remains unclear. The ends were cut back, 7 bases at V and 1 base at J, with 9 bases in the middle. This CDR3 is built from 14 residues. Germline V gives CDR1 SGHDT, CDR2 YYEEEE. CDR3: CASALRSGANVLTF. In DNA, the CDR3 is TGTGCCAGCGCTCTCAGATCTGGGGCCAACGTCCTGACTTTC.

The chain is built from TRBV7-2 and TRBJ2-3; a weak D match, TRBD2 (6 bases). This CDR3 has 18 amino acids. Deletions cut 4 bases from V and 0 bases from J, with 20 bases between. Germline V CDR1 and CDR2: SGHTA, FQGNSA. The CDR3 is CASSSPGGAPVSTDTQYF. For the CDR3, the DNA is TGTGCCAGCAGCTCCCCCGGAGGGGCTCCCGTTAGCACAGATACGCAGTATTTT.

This clonotype was recorded many times. The chain carries TRBV11-2 and TRBJ1-2; possible D gene TRBD1, 5 bases. The CDR3 is 11 residues long. The V gene lost 4 bases and the J gene lost 8 bases, with 8 bases spanning the gap. From germline, CDR1 is SGHAT and CDR2 FQNNGV. The CDR3 region is CASSSRQGYTF. The CDR3 region has the DNA TGTGCCAGCAGCTCCAGACAGGGCTACACCTTC.

The table lists this clonotype with a few counts. The V and J genes are TRBV7-9 and TRBJ2-1; D tentatively fits TRBD1 or TRBD2 (5 bases each). Trimming stripped 4 bases from V and 9 bases from J, with 13 bases between. The CDR3 has 13 amino acids. Germline lookup yields CDR1 SEHNR and CDR2 FQNEAQ (reference sequence). The DNA of the CDR3 is TGTGCCAGCAGCTCGGGACCCATCAGTGAGCAGTTCTTC. Translation: CASSSGPISEQFF.

This clonotype was observed a handful of times. The chain carries TRBV7-4 and TRBJ2-3, with D hard to call. CDR1 and CDR2 from the germline V gene are SGHVT and SQSDAQ. CDR3 size: 14 residues. With 5 bases removed from V and 3 bases from J, the gap between germline ends came to 12 bases. The CDR3, as DNA: TGTGCCAGCAGCCAGCGTTGGGATACAGATACGCAGTATTTT. Its translation: CASSQRWDTDTQYF.

This clonotype has at least ten counts. The V and J genes are TRBV10-3 and TRBJ1-5; D is unclear. The CDR3 spans 14 residues. V was pared by 3 bases and J by 0 bases, with 6 bases between. In germline, CDR1 is ENHRY, CDR2 SYGVKD. The CDR3 loop is CAISDDGSNQPQHF. CDR3 DNA: TGTGCCATCAGTGACGATGGTAGCAATCAGCCCCAGCATTTT.

This clonotype was counted ten times or more. As DNA, the CDR3 is TGTGCCAGCAGTGGGGCGCAGGGGGGACGTCGTAGCTCCTACGAGCAGTACTTC. Translating gives CASSGAQGGRRSSYEQYF. J is TRBJ2-7 and V is TRBV3-1, with a tentative D call TRBD1 (7 bases). The CDR3 runs to 18 residues. The V gene's germline CDR1 is LGHDT and CDR2 YNNKEL (reference sequence). The V gene lost 6 bases and the J gene lost 0 bases, with 24 bases spanning the gap.

This clonotype was found many times. The gene calls are TRBV28 and TRBJ2-4, with D possibly TRBD1 on 5 matching bases. V was pared by 6 bases and J by 2 bases, with 11 bases between. Per the germline V gene, CDR1 is MDHEN and CDR2 is SYDVKM. CDR3 length: 14 amino acids. Written as DNA, the CDR3 is TGTGCCAGCAGCCCATACAGGTCCAAAAACATTCAGTACTTC. Its protein is CASSPYRSKNIQYF. Filled out from reference TRBV28 and TRBJ2-4, the complete variable domain reads DVKVTQSSRYLVKRTGEKVFLECVQDMDHENMFWYRQDPGLGLRLIYFSYDVKMKEKGDIPEGYSVSREKKERFSLILESASTNQTSMYLCASSPYRSKNIQYFGAGTRLSVL.

This clonotype has at least ten counts. The chain couples TRBV28 to TRBJ1-1; D may be TRBD1 (5 bases). The CDR3 length is 14 residues. V dropped 4 bases and J dropped 4 bases, with 13 bases sitting between them. Germline CDR1 and CDR2: MDHEN and SYDVKM. The CDR3 region is CASSSPPQGTEAFF. The CDR3 DNA is TGTGCCAGCAGTTCCCCCCCCCAGGGCACTGAAGCTTTCTTT.

This clonotype was seen repeatedly, ten times or more. This chain links TRBV4-2 with TRBJ2-7; 9 nucleotides match TRBD1. V lost 1 base to trimming and J lost 6 bases; unmatched junction nucleotides: 7. The CDR3 is 15 amino acids. Germline V gives CDR1 LGHNA, CDR2 YNFKEQ. The CDR3 DNA reads TGTGCCAGCAGCCAAGTTATCGGGACAGGGCGCGAGCAGTACTTC. It codes for CASSQVIGTGREQYF.